Included here is one T cell receptor (beta chain) sequence, with context. This specimen belongs to a study of glioma-infiltrating T cells after dendritic cell vaccination. At the level of the study: Dendritic cell vaccine was injected intradermally three times, biweekly.

Time point meaning: after dendritic cell vaccination, including at tumor progression/relapse. Blood PBMC samples: pre-vaccination, two weeks post third vaccination, and at tumor progression. TCRB CDR3 was amplified from 2 ug genomic DNA or less. Primers: 60 V beta forward and 13 J beta reverse. The protocol was immunoSEQ multiplex PCR, while the TCRdb copy is restricted to in-frame clones and leaves out a portion. The sample consists of 100,000 to 120,000 clones, around 90% of them appearing once. Sequencing was performed on blood, taken after dendritic cell vaccination. The sequence was collected from a human donor with glioblastoma.

Here the CDR3 reads CASRPTGGLGSGNTIYF. The CDR3 DNA is TGTGCCAGCAGACCCACAGGGGGATTAGGCTCTGGAAACACCATATATTTT. This chain uses TRBV27 with TRBJ1-3, with 8 bases lining up with TRBD1. The CDR3 covers 17 residues. J gave up 0 bases and V 6 bases, and 10 bases lay outside the gene matches. Looked up from germline, CDR1 is MNHEY and CDR2 is SMNVEV (reference sequence).